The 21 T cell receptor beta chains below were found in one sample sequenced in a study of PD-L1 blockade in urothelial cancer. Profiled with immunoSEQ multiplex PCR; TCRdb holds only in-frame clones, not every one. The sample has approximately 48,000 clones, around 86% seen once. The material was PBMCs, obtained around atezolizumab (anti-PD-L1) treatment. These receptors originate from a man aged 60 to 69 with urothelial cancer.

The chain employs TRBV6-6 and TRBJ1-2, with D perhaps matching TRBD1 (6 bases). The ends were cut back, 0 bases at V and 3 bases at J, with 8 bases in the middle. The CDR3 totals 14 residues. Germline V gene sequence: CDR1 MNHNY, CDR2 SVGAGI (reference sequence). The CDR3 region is CASSYSGQYYGYTF. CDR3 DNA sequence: TGTGCCAGCAGTTACTCCGGACAGTACTATGGCTACACCTTC.

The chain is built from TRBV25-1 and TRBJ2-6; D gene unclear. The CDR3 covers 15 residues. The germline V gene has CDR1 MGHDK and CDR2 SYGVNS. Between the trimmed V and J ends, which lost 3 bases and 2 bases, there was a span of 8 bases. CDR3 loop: CASSDPTAGANVLTF. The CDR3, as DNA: TGTGCCAGCAGTGATCCGACTGCTGGGGCCAACGTCCTGACTTTC. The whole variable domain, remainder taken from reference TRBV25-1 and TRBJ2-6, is EADIYQTPRYLVIGTGKKITLECSQTMGHDKMYWYQQDPGMELHLIHYSYGVNSTEKGDLSSESTVSRIRTEHFPLTLESARPSHTSQYLCASSDPTAGANVLTFGAGSRLTVL.

CDR3 protein: CASRVIGGTGQSYEQYF. CDR3 sequence (DNA): TGTGCCAGCAGGGTAATCGGAGGTACCGGACAGAGCTACGAGCAGTACTTC. This rearrangement joins TRBV5-6 to TRBJ2-7, with D possibly being TRBD1 (6 bases). Germline V lookup: CDR1 SGHDT, CDR2 YYEEEE. With 5 bases removed from V and 3 bases from J, the gap between germline ends came to 24 bases. The CDR3 covers 17 residues.

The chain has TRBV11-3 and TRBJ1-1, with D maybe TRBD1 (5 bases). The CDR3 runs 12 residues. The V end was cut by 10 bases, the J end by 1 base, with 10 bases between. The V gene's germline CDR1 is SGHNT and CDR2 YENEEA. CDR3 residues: CAIRGGNTEAFF. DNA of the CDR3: TGTGCCATCCGGGGGGGGAACACTGAAGCTTTCTTT. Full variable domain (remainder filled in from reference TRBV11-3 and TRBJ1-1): EAGVVQSPRYKIIEKKQPVAFWCNPISGHNTLYWYLQNLGQGPELLIRYENEEAVDDSQLPKDRFSAERLKGVDSTLKIQPAELGDSAVYLCAIRGGNTEAFFGQGTRLTVV.

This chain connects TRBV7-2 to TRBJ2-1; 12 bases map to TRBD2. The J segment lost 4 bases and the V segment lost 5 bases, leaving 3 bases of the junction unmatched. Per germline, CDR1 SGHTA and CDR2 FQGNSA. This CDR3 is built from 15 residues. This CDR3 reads CASSPTSGGYNEQFF. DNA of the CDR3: TGTGCCAGCAGCCCAACTAGCGGGGGGTACAATGAGCAGTTCTTC. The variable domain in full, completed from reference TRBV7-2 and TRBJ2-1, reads GAGVSQSPSNKVTEKGKDVELRCDPISGHTALYWYRQSLGQGLEFLIYFQGNSAPDKSGLPSDRFSAERTGGSVSTLTIQRTQQEDSAVYLCASSPTSGGYNEQFFGPGTRLTVL.

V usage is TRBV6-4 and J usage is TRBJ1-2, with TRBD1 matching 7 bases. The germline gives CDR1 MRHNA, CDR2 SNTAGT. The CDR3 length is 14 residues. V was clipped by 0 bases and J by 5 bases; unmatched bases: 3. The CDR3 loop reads CASSDSGRGYGYTF. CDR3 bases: TGTGCCAGCAGTGACTCGGGCAGGGGGTATGGCTACACCTTC.

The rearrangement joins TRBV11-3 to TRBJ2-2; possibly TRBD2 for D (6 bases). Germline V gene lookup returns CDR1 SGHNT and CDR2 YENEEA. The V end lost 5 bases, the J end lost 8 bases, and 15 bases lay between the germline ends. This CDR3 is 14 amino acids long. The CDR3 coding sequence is TGTGCCAGCAGCGCTTCCGGGACTGTAGGGGAGCTGTTTTTT. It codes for CASSASGTVGELFF.

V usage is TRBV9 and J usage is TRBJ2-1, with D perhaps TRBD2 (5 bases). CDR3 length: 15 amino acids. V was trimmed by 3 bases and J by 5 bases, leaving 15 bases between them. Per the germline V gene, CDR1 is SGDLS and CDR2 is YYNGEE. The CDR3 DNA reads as TGTGCCAGCAGCGCCGACTATGCGGGTAACAATGAGCAGTTCTTC. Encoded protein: CASSADYAGNNEQFF. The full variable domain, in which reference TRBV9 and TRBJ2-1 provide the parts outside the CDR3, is DSGVTQTPKHLITATGQRVTLRCSPRSGDLSVYWYQQSLDQGLQFLIQYYNGEERAKGNILERFSAQQFPDLHSELNLSSLELGDSALYFCASSADYAGNNEQFFGPGTRLTVL.

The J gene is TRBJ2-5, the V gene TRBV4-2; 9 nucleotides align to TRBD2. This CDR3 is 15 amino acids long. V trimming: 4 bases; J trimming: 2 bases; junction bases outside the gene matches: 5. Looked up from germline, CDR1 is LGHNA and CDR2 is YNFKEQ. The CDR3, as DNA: TGTGCCAGCAGCCTAGCGGGAGATAGGCAAGAGACCCAGTACTTC. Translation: CASSLAGDRQETQYF.

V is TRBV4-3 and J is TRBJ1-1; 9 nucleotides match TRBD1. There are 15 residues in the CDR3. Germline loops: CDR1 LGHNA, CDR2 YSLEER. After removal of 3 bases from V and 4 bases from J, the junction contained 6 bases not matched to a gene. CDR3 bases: TGCGCCAGCAGCCAGGTGGACAGGGGCTCCACTGAAGCTTTCTTT. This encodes CASSQVDRGSTEAFF.

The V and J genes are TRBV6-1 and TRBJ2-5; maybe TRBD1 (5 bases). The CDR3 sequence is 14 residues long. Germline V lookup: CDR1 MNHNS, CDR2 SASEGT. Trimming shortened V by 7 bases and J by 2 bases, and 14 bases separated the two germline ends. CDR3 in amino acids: CASTARTNQETQYF. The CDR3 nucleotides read TGTGCCAGCACCGCCCGGACAAATCAAGAGACCCAGTACTTC.

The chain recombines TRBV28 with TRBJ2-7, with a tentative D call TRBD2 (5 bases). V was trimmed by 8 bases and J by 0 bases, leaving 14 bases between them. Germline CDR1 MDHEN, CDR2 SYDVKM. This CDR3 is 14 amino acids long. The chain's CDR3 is CASLRAGSSYEQYF. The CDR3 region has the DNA TGTGCCAGCCTAAGGGCTGGGAGCTCCTACGAGCAGTACTTC.

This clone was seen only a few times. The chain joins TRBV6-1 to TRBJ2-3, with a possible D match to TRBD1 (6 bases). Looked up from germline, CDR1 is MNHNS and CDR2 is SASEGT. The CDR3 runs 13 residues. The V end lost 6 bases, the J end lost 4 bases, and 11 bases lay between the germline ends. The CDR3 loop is CASRVEGADTQYF. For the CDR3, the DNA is TGTGCCAGCAGGGTAGAGGGGGCAGATACGCAGTATTTT.

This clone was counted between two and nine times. The CDR3 is CASSGGGETQYF. The CDR3 DNA reads as TGTGCCAGCTCGGGGGGCGGGGAGACCCAGTACTTC. The chain recombines TRBV19 with TRBJ2-5; TRBD2 might be the D (7 bases). The CDR3 has 12 residues. Between the trimmed V and J ends, which lost 9 bases and 5 bases, there was a span of 13 bases. Germline CDR1 LNHDA, CDR2 SQIVND (reference sequence). The full variable domain, rest sourced from reference TRBV19 and TRBJ2-5, is DGGITQSPKYLFRKEGQNVTLSCEQNLNHDAMYWYRQDPGQGLRLIYYSQIVNDFQKGDIAEGYSVSREKKESFPLTVTSAQKNPTAFYLCASSGGGETQYFGPGTRLLVL.

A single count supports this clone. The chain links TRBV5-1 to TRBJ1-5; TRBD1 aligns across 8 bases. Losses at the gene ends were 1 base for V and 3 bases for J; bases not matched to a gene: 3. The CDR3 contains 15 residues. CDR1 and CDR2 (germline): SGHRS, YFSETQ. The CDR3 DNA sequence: TGCGCCAGCAGCTTGTCAGGGGGCTACAATCAGCCCCAGCATTTT. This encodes CASSLSGGYNQPQHF.

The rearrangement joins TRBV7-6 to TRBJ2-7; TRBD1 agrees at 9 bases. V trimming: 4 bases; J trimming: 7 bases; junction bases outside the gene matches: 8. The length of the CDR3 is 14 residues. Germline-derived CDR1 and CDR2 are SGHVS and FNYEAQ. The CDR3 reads CASSSGQGGREQYF. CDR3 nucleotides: TGTGCCAGCAGCTCGGGACAGGGAGGTAGGGAGCAGTACTTC.

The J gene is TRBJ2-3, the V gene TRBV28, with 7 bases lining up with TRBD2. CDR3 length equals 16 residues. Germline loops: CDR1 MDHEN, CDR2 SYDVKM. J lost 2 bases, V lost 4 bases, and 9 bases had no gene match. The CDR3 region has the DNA TGTGCCAGCAGTTCCCCGGGGCGGGAGCTCACAGATACGCAGTATTTT. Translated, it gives CASSSPGRELTDTQYF. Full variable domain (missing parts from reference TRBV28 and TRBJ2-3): DVKVTQSSRYLVKRTGEKVFLECVQDMDHENMFWYRQDPGLGLRLIYFSYDVKMKEKGDIPEGYSVSREKKERFSLILESASTNQTSMYLCASSSPGRELTDTQYFGPGTRLTVL.

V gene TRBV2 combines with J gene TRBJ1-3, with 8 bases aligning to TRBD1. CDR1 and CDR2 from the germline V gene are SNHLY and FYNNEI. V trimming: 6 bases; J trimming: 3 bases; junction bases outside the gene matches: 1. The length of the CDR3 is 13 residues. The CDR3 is CASRGQVGNTIYF. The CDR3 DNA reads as TGTGCCAGCAGGGGACAGGTTGGAAACACCATATATTTT. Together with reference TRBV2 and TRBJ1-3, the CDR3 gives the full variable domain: EPEVTQTPSHQVTQMGQEVILRCVPISNHLYFYWYRQILGQKVEFLVSFYNNEISEKSEIFDDQFSVERPDGSNFTLKIRSTKLEDSAMYFCASRGQVGNTIYFGEGSWLTVV.

This CDR3 is CASGLSQGSYNEQFF. CDR3 in DNA: TGTGCTAGTGGTTTGAGTCAGGGATCCTACAATGAGCAGTTCTTC. The chain couples TRBV12-5 to TRBJ2-1; a weak D match, TRBD1 (5 bases). This CDR3 region has 15 residues. Trimming cost V 2 bases and J 1 base, with 9 bases left between them. The germline V gene has CDR1 LGHNT and CDR2 FRNRAP.

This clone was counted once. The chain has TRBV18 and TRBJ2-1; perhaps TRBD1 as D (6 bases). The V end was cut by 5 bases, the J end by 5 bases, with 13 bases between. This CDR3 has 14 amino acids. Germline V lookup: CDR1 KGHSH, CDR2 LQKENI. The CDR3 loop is CASSVSGDHNEQFF. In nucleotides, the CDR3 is TGTGCCAGCTCAGTTTCAGGGGACCACAATGAGCAGTTCTTC.

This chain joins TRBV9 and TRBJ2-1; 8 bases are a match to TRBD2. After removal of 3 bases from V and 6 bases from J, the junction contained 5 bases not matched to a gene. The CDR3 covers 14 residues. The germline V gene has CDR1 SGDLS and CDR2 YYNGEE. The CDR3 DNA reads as TGTGCCAGCAGCGCCCGGGGGGGCCGCAATGAGCAGTTCTTC. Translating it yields CASSARGGRNEQFF.